The source of this T cell receptor (beta chain) is a study of CD8+ T cells in alopecia areata. The treatment was: oral pan-JAK inhibitor, 5-10 mg twice daily. Reverse transcribed after extraction, RNA yielded cDNA as the sequencing template. Clones were sequenced by immunoSEQ multiplex PCR, and TCRdb holds only the in-frame ones, with some missing. The table has 150,000 to 200,000 clones, roughly 62% seen once. V was clipped by 0 bases and J by 4 bases, with 7 bases between them. Germline CDR1 SGHRS, CDR2 YFSETQ. This CDR3 is built from 13 residues. This TCR came from a human donor with alopecia areata. The chain is built from TRBV5-1 and TRBJ1-2; D gene unclear. This sample comprised CD8+ T cells sorted from blood, obtained at week 24, from a patient treated with tofacitinib. CDR3 protein: CASSLEGSYGYTF. CDR3 in DNA: TGCGCCAGCAGCTTGGAGGGTTCCTATGGCTACACCTTC.